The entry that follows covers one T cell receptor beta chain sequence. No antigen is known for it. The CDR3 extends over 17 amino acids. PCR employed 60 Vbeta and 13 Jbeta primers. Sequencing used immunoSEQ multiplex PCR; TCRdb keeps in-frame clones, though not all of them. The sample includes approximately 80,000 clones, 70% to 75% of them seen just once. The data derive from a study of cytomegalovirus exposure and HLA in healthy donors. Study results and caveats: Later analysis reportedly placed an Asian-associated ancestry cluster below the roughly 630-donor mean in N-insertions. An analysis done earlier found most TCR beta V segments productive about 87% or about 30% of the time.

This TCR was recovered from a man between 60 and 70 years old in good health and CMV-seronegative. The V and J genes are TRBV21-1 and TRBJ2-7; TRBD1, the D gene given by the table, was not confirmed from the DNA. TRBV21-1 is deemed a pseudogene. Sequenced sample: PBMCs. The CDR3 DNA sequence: TGTGCCAGCAGCATTCCCTTACCGGGACAGTCAAGGGGCGAGCAGTACTTC. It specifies CASSIPLPGQSRGEQYF.